Below are 17 T cell receptor beta chains sequenced from a single sample in a study of T cells in Graves' hyperthyroidism and ophthalmopathy. Regions amplified from RNA transcripts were the TCR beta CDR3 regions. First-round RT-PCR with HTBI primers amplified the TCR CDR3 region. Using its own MiXCR run on the multiplex PCR reads, TCRdb lists one record per CDR3 protein. The sample has a few hundred thousand distinct CDR3 sequences, roughly 13% seen once. Sample: blood. Every receptor here comes from a young man with Graves' hyperthyroidism that later progressed to Graves' ophthalmopathy.

The chain links TRBV7-2 to TRBJ1-1; D not certain. Trimming removed 3 bases at V and 6 bases at J, with 5 bases between. Germline V gene sequence: CDR1 SGHTA, CDR2 FQGNSA. The CDR3 has 11 amino acids. CDR3 protein: CASSFTAEAFF. The DNA for the CDR3 is TGTGCCAGCAGCTTCACAGCTGAAGCTTTCTTT.

In regard to this clonotype: Being one base from a much bigger clone, this may be a read error. This rearrangement joins TRBV30 to TRBJ2-1; TRBD2 matches at 8 bases. CDR1 GTSNPN and CDR2 SVGIG come from the germline V gene (reference sequence). This CDR3 comprises 13 residues. V gave up 3 bases and J gave up 7 bases; unmatched junction bases: 5. The CDR3 reads CAWRSSGVNEQFF. CDR3 sequence (DNA): TGTGCCTGGAGGAGTAGCGGGGTTAATGAGCAGTTCTTC.

Remarks on this clonotype: This sequence may be a read error, since a much larger clone differs from it by one base. V gene TRBV12-3 or TRBV12-4 combines with J gene TRBJ1-1; D is perhaps TRBD1 (5 bases). V lost 6 bases and J 6 bases, leaving 20 bases between the germline ends. The CDR3 has 15 amino acids. The CDR3 coding sequence is TGTGCCAGCAGCCTGAAGGGAATTTGGGACGCTGAAGCTTTCTTT. This encodes CASSLKGIWDAEAFF.

The sample holds a few counts of this clonotype. This chain joins TRBV5-1 and TRBJ1-1; D gene uncertain. Germline V lookup: CDR1 SGHRS, CDR2 YFSETQ. CDR3 size: 14 residues. V was trimmed by 4 bases and J by 6 bases, leaving 16 bases between them. CDR3 coding DNA: TGCGCCAGCAGCGACGCAGAGGGTGAACCTGAAGCTTTCTTT. It codes for CASSDAEGEPEAFF.

This clonotype was found a few times. The chain uses TRBV5-4 and TRBJ1-5; D is unclear. Germline values: CDR1 SGHNT, CDR2 YYREEE (reference sequence). CDR3 length equals 15 residues. V was cut by 4 bases and J by 7 bases, with 18 bases left in between. CDR3 coding DNA: TGTGCCAGCAGCCTAAACGGCGGGGATGGCCAGCCCCAGCATTTT. Amino acid sequence: CASSLNGGDGQPQHF.

This chain uses TRBV29-1 with TRBJ2-5; 10 positions agree with TRBD1. Germline V gene lookup returns CDR1 SQVTM and CDR2 ANQGSEA. The CDR3 runs to 14 residues. V was pared by 7 bases and J by 5 bases, with 10 bases of the junction left unmatched. The CDR3 is CSAKAGQGFETQYF. The CDR3 nucleotides read TGCAGCGCTAAGGCGGGACAGGGGTTTGAGACCCAGTACTTC.

The rearrangement uses TRBV18 and TRBJ2-1, with 13 bases that match TRBD2. There are 17 residues in the CDR3. The V and J ends lost 0 bases and 10 bases, in that order; junction bases with no gene match: 9. The germline CDR1 and CDR2 sequences are KGHSH and LQKENI. The CDR3 sequence is CASSPPGGLAGAVEQFF. CDR3 in DNA: TGTGCCAGCTCACCACCGGGCGGACTAGCGGGGGCAGTAGAGCAGTTCTTC.

This clonotype was seen repeatedly, ten times or more. V gene TRBV12-3 or TRBV12-4 combines with J gene TRBJ2-7; a weak D match, TRBD1 (6 bases). This CDR3 is 16 amino acids long. V was shortened by 3 bases and J by 2 bases, with 17 bases between the two germline ends. The CDR3 DNA is TGTGCCAGCAGTTTGGCCCACAGGGAACTTCCCTACGAGCAGTACTTC. It is translated as CASSLAHRELPYEQYF.

In its sample, this clonotype was seen many times. V usage is TRBV19 and J usage is TRBJ1-5; 7 bases line up with TRBD1. Germline V gives CDR1 LNHDA, CDR2 SQIVND (reference sequence). V trimming: 10 bases; J trimming: 5 bases; junction bases outside the gene matches: 8. CDR3 length: 13 residues. In nucleotides, the CDR3 is TGTGCCACCCGCGACAGGGTCGATCAGCCCCAGCATTTT. It specifies CATRDRVDQPQHF.

This clonotype was counted a few times. CDR3 sequence reads: CASSEGDNSPLHF. In nucleotides, the CDR3 is TGTGCCAGCAGTGAAGGAGATAATTCACCCCTCCACTTT. The chain joins TRBV6-1 to TRBJ1-6; unclear D gene. The CDR3 runs to 13 residues. Trimming stripped 1 base from V and 5 bases from J, with 3 bases between. Germline values: CDR1 MNHNS, CDR2 SASEGT.

This chain uses TRBV7-8 with TRBJ2-7, with 10 nucleotides matching TRBD1. The CDR3 is made up of 14 amino acids. The ends lost 5 bases at V and 6 bases at J; junction bases unmatched: 7. Germline CDR1 is SGHVS and CDR2 is FQNEAQ. The CDR3 DNA reads TGTGCCAGCAGCCGACAGGGGGCATTACGCGAGCAGTACTTC. As protein: CASSRQGALREQYF.

This clonotype was seen repeatedly, ten times or more. The rearrangement uses TRBV27 and TRBJ1-5, with D possibly matching TRBD1 (6 bases). Trimming cost V 0 bases and J 5 bases, with 11 bases left between them. Looked up from germline, CDR1 is MNHEY and CDR2 is SMNVEV (reference sequence). The CDR3 is made up of 15 amino acids. The chain's CDR3 is CASSLSDRTYQPQHF. The CDR3 region has the DNA TGTGCCAGCAGTTTATCGGACAGAACCTATCAGCCCCAGCATTTT.

The V and J genes are TRBV6-2 or TRBV6-3 and TRBJ2-3, with TRBD1 matching over 9 bases. The CDR3 is 17 amino acids. Looked up from germline, CDR1 is MNHEY and CDR2 is SVGEGT. V lost 5 bases, J lost 2 bases, and 11 bases stayed unmatched. Here the CDR3 DNA reads TGTGCCAGCAGTCGTCCCGGGACAGGGACTTTCACAGATACGCAGTATTTT. Amino acids: CASSRPGTGTFTDTQYF.

This clonotype was counted ten times or more. The chain couples TRBV27 to TRBJ1-1; D is unresolved. V was shortened by 3 bases and J by 4 bases, with 12 bases between the two germline ends. The CDR3 is made up of 14 amino acids. Germline loops: CDR1 MNHEY, CDR2 SMNVEV (reference sequence). The CDR3 DNA reads TGTGCCAGCAGTTTCGTCCGAAGCAGCACTGAAGCTTTCTTT. This gives the protein CASSFVRSSTEAFF.

This clonotype was found many times. The V call is TRBV6-1, the J call TRBJ2-5, with TRBD2 as a possible D gene (5 bases). V was shortened by 7 bases and J by 1 base, with 25 bases between the two germline ends. The germline CDR1 and CDR2 sequences are MNHNS and SASEGT. This CDR3 comprises 18 residues. The CDR3 region is CASTRRPFGGLLQETQYF. Written as DNA, the CDR3 is TGTGCCAGCACCCGTCGGCCTTTCGGCGGACTTCTCCAAGAGACCCAGTACTTC.

This clonotype has ten or more counts. The rearrangement links TRBV6-5 to TRBJ1-1, with 8 positions matching TRBD1. The CDR3 contains 15 residues. V shed 0 bases and J 4 bases; nucleotides not matched to a gene: 4. Germline CDR1 is MNHEY and CDR2 is SVGAGI. The CDR3 is CASSYSGQAATEAFF. The CDR3 coding sequence is TGTGCCAGCAGTTACTCGGGACAGGCGGCCACTGAAGCTTTCTTT.

This clonotype was seen at least ten times. The gene calls are TRBV6-1 and TRBJ1-6; 9 nucleotides align to TRBD1. Germline CDR1 reads MNHNS; CDR2 reads SASEGT. V dropped 8 bases and J dropped 14; count of bases not matched to a gene: 13. The length of the CDR3 is 14 residues. CDR3 nucleotides: TGTGCCAGCGCACCGGCCGGACAGGGGATCTCCCTCCACTTT. This sequence encodes CASAPAGQGISLHF.